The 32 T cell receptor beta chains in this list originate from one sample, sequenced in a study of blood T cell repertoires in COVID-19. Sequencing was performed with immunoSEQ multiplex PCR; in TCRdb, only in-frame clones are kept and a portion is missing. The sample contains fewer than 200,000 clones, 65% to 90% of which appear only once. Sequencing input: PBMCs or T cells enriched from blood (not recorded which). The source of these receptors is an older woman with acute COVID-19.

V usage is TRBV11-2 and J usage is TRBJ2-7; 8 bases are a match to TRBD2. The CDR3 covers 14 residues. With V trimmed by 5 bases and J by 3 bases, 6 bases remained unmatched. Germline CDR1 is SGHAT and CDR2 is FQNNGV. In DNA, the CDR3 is TGTGCCAGCAGCGACACCCGGGAGGGCTACGAGCAGTACTTC. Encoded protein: CASSDTREGYEQYF.

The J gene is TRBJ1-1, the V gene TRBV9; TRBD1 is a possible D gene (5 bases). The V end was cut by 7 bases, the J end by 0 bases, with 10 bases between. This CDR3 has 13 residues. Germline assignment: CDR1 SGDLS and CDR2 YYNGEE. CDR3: CASGAGMNTEAFF. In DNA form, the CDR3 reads TGTGCCAGCGGGGCAGGGATGAACACTGAAGCTTTCTTT.

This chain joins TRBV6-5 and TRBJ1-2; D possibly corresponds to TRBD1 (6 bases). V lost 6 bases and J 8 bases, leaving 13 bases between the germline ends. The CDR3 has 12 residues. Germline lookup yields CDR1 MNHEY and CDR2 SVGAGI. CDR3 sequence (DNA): TGTGCCAGCAGAGGACAGTCCCGCGGCTACACCTTC. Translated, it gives CASRGQSRGYTF.

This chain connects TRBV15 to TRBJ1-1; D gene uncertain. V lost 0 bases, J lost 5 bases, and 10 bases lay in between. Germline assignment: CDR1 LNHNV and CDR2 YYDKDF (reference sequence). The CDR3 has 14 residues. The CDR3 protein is CATSRDSLPTEAFF. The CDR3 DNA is TGTGCCACCAGCAGAGATAGCCTTCCTACTGAAGCTTTCTTT.

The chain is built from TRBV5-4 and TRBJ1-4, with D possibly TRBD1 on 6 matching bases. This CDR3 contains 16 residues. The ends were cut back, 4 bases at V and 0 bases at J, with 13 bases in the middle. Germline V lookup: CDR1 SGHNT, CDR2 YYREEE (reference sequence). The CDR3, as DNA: TGTGCCAGCAGCCCCGGGGGGCTAGCAACTAATGAAAAACTGTTTTTT. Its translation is CASSPGGLATNEKLFF.

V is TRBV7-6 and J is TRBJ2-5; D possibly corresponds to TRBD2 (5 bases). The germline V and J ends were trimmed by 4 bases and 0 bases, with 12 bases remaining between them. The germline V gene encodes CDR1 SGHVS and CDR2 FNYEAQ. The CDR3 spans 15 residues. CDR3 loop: CASSSGRTYQETQYF. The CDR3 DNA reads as TGTGCCAGCAGCTCGGGCAGGACTTACCAAGAGACCCAGTACTTC. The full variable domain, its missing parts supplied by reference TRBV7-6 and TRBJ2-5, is GAGVSQSPRYKVTKRGQDVALRCDPISGHVSLYWYRQALGQGPEFLTYFNYEAQQDKSGLPNDRFSAERPEGSISTLTIQRTEQRDSAMYRCASSSGRTYQETQYFGPGTRLLVL.

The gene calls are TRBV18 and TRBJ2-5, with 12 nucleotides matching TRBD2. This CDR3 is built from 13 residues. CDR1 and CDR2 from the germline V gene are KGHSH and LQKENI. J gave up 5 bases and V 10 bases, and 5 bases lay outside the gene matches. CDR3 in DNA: TGTGCCACTAGACTAGCGGGGGCGGAGACCCAGTACTTC. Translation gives CATRLAGAETQYF.

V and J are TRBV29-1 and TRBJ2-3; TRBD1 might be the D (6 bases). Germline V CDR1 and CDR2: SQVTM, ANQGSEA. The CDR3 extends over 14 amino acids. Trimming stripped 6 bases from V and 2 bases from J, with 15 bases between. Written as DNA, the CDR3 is TGCAGCGTATCGACAGGCCTACCCACAGATACGCAGTATTTT. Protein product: CSVSTGLPTDTQYF.

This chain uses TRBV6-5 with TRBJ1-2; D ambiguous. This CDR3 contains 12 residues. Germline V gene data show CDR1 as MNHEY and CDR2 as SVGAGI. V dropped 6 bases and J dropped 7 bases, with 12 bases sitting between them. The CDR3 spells CASSDPGFGYTF. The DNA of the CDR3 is TGTGCCAGCAGCGATCCCGGGTTTGGCTACACCTTC.

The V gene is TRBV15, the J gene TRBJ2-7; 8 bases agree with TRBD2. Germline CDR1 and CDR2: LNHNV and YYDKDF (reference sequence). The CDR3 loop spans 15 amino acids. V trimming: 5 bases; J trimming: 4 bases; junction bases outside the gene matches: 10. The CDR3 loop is CATSQGPGGEYEQYV. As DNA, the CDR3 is TGTGCCACCAGCCAGGGCCCGGGGGGGGAATACGAGCAGTACGTC.

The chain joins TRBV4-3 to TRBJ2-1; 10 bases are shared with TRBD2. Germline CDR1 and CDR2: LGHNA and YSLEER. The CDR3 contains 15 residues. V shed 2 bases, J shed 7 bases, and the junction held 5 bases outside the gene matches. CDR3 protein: CASSQILAGDNEQFF. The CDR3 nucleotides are TGCGCCAGCAGCCAAATCCTAGCGGGAGATAATGAGCAGTTCTTC.

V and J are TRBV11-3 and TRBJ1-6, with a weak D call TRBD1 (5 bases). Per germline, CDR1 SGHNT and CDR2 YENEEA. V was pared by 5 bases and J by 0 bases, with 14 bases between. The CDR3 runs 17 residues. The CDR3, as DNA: TGTGCCAGCAGCCTCGACGGGGGGGGCTCCTATAATTCACCCCTCCACTTT. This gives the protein CASSLDGGGSYNSPLHF.

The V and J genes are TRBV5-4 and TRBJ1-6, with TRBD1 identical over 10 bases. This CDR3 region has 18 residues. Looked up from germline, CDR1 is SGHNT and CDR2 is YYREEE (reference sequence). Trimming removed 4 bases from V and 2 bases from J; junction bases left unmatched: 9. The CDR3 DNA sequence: TGTGCCAGCAGCACCGGGACAGGGGCCTTCACCTATAATTCACCCCTCCACTTT. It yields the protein CASSTGTGAFTYNSPLHF.

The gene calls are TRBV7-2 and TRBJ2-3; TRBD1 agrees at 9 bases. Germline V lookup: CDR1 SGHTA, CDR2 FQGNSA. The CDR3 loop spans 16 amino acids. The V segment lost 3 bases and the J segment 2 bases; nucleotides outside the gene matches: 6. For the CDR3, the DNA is TGTGCCAGCAGCTTGGTCGGACAGGGGAACACAGATACGCAGTATTTT. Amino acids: CASSLVGQGNTDTQYF. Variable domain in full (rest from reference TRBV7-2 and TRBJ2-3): GAGVSQSPSNKVTEKGKDVELRCDPISGHTALYWYRQSLGQGLEFLIYFQGNSAPDKSGLPSDRFSAERTGGSVSTLTIQRTQQEDSAVYLCASSLVGQGNTDTQYFGPGTRLTVL.

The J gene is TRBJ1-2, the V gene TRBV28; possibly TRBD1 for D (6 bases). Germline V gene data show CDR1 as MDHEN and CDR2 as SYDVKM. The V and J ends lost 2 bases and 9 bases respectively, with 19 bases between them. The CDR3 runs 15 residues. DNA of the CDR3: TGTGCCAGCAGTTTACCTCGGGGGGGGCAGGGTCGCTACACCTTC. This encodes CASSLPRGGQGRYTF.

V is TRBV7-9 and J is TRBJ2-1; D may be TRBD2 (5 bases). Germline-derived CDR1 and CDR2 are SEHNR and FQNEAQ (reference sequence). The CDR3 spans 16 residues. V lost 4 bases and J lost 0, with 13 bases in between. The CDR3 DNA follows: TGTGCCAGCAGCTCCCAGACTACCAGCTCCTACAATGAGCAGTTCTTC. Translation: CASSSQTTSSYNEQFF.

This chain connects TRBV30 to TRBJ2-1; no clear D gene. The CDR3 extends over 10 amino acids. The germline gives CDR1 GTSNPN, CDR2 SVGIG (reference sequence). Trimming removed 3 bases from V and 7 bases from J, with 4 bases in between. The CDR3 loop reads CAWSGNEQFF. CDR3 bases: TGTGCCTGGAGCGGTAATGAGCAGTTCTTC.

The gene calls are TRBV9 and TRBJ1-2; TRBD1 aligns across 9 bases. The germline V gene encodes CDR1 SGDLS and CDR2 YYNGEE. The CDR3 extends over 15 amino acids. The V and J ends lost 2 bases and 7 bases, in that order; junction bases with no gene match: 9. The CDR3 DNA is TGTGCCAGCAGCGTCCGGGACAGGGAAAGTGGTGGCTACACCTTC. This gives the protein CASSVRDRESGGYTF.

Written as DNA, the CDR3 is TGTGCCAGCAGCCCTTTTGGCCCGGGACAGGGGGCGCAGGACACTGAAGCTTTCTTT. This encodes CASSPFGPGQGAQDTEAFF. The chain recombines TRBV14 with TRBJ1-1; the match to TRBD1 covers 12 bases. This CDR3 region has 19 residues. The junction had 15 bases not matched to a gene; V was cut back by 4 bases and J by 3 bases. Germline values: CDR1 SGHDN, CDR2 FVKESK.

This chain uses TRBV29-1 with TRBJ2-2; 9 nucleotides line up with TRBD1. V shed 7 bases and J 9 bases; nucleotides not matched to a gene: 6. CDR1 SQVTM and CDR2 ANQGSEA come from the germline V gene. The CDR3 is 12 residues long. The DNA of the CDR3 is TGCAGCGCCACAGGGGGCGCGAGGGAGCTGTTTTTT. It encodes CSATGGARELFF.

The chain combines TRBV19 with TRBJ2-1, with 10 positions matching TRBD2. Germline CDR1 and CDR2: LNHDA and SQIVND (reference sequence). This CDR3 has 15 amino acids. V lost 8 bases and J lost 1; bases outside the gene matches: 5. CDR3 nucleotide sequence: TGTGCCAGTGTAGAGCGGGGGGGATCCTACAATGAGCAGTTCTTC. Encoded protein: CASVERGGSYNEQFF. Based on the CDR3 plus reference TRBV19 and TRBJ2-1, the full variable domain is DGGITQSPKYLFRKEGQNVTLSCEQNLNHDAMYWYRQDPGQGLRLIYYSQIVNDFQKGDIAEGYSVSREKKESFPLTVTSAQKNPTAFYLCASVERGGSYNEQFFGPGTRLTVL.

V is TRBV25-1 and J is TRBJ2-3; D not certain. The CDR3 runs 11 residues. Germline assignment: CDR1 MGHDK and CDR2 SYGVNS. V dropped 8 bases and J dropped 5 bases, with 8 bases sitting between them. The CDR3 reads CASGSGDTQYF. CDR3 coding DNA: TGTGCCAGCGGATCAGGAGATACGCAGTATTTT.

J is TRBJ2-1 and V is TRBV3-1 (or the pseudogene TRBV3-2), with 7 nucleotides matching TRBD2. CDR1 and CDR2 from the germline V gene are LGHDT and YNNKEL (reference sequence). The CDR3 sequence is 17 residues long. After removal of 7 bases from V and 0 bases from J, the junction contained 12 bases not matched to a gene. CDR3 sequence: CASNQGGSLSSYNEQFF. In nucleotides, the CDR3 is TGTGCCAGCAACCAGGGAGGGTCCCTTAGCTCCTACAATGAGCAGTTCTTC.

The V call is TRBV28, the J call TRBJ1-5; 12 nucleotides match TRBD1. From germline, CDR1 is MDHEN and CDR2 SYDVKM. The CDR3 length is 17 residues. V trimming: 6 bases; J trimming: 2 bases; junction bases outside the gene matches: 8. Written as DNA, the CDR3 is TGTGCCAGCAGGACCGGGACAGGGGGCATACGCAATCAGCCCCAGCATTTT. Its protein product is CASRTGTGGIRNQPQHF.

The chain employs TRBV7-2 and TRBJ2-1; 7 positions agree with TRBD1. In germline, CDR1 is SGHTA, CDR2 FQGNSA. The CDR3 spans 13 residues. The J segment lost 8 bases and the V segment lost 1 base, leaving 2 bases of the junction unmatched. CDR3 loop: CASSLDRGDEQFF. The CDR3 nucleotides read TGTGCCAGCAGCTTAGACAGGGGCGATGAGCAGTTCTTC.

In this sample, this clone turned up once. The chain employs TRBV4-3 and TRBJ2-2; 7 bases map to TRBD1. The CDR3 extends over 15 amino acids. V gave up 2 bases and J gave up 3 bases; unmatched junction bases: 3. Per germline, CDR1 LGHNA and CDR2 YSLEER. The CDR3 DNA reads TGCGCCAGCAGCCAACCGGGACAGTACACCGGGGAGCTGTTTTTT. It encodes CASSQPGQYTGELFF.

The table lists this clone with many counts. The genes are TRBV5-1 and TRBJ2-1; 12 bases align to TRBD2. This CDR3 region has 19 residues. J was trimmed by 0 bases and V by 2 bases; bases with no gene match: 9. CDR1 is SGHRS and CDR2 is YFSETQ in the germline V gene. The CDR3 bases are TGCGCCAGCAGCTTACAAGGACTAGCGGGGAGACTCTCCTACAATGAGCAGTTCTTC. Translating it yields CASSLQGLAGRLSYNEQFF.

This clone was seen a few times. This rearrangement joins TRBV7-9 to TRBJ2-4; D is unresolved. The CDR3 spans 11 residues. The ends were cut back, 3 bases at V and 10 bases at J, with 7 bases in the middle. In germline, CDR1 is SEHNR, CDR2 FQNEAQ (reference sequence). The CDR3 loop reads CASSFEDIQYF. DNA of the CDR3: TGTGCCAGCAGCTTCGAGGATATTCAGTACTTC.

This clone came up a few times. In DNA, the CDR3 is TGTGCCAGCAGTTACTCCACAGGGAGAGCTTTCTTT. Translation: CASSYSTGRAFF. V usage is TRBV6-2 or TRBV6-3 and J usage is TRBJ1-1; weak D call: TRBD1 (6 bases). Germline V gene lookup returns CDR1 MNHEY and CDR2 SVGEGT. Trimming removed 0 bases at V and 10 bases at J, with 9 bases between. CDR3 size: 12 residues.

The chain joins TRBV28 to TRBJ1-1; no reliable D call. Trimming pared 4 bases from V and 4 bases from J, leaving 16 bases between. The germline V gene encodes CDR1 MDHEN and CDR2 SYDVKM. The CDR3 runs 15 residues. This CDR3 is CASSSPVGAGTEAFF. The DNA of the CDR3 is TGTGCCAGCAGTTCCCCCGTGGGAGCAGGCACTGAAGCTTTCTTT.

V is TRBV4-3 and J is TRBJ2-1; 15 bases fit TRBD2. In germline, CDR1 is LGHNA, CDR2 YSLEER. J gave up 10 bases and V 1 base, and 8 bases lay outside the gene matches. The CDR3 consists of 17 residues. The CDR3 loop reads CASSQGLGLAGGAEQFF. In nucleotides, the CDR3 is TGCGCCAGCAGCCAAGGTCTAGGACTAGCGGGGGGGGCCGAGCAGTTCTTC.

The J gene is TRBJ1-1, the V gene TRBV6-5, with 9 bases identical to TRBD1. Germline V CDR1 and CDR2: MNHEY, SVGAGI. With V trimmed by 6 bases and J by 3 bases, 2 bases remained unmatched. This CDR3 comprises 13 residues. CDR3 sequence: CASRGQGDTEAFF. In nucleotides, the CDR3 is TGTGCCAGCAGGGGACAGGGAGACACTGAAGCTTTCTTT.